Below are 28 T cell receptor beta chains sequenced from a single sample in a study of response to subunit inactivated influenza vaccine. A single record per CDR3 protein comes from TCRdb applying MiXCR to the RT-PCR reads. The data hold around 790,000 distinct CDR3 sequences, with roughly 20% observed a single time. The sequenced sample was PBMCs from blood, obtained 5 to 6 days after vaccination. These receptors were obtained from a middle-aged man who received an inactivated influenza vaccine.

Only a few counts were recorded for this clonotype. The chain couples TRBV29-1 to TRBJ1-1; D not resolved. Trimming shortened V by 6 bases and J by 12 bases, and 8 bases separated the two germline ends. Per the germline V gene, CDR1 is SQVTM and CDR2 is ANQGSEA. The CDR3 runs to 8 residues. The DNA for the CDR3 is TGCAGCGTCGGTACGACTTTCTTT. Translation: CSVGTTFF.

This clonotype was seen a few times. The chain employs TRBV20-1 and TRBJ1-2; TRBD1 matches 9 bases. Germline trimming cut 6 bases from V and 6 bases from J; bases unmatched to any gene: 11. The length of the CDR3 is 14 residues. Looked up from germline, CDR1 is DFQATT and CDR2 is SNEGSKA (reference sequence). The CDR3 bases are TGCAGTGCCTCTGGCACACAGGGGGCTCATGGCTACACCTTC. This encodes CSASGTQGAHGYTF.

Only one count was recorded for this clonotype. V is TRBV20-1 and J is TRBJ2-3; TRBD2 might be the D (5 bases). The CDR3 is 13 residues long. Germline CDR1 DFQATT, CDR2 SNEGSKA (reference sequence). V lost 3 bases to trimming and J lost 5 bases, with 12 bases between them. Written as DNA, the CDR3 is TGCAGTGCTAGCACGGGGAGAGAAGATACGCAGTATTTT. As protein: CSASTGREDTQYF.

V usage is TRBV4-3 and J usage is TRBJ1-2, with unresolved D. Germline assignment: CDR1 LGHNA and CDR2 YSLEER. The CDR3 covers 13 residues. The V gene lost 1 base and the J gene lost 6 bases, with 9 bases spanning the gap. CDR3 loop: CASSQVIRDGYTF. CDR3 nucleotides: TGCGCCAGCAGCCAAGTGATTAGGGATGGCTACACCTTC.

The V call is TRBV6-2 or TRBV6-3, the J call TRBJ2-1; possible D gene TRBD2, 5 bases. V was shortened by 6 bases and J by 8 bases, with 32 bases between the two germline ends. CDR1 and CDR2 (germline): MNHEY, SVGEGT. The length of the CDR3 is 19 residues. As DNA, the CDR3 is TGTGCCAGCAGAGCGGAATGGGTCCCCCAGAAGACACTATGGCATGAGCAGTTCTTC. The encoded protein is CASRAEWVPQKTLWHEQFF.

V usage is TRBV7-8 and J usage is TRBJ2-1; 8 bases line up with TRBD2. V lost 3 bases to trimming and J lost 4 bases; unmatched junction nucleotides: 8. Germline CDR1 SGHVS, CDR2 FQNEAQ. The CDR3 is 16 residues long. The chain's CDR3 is CASSFSRLAQYNEQFF. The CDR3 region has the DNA TGTGCCAGCAGCTTCTCCCGACTAGCGCAATACAATGAGCAGTTCTTC.

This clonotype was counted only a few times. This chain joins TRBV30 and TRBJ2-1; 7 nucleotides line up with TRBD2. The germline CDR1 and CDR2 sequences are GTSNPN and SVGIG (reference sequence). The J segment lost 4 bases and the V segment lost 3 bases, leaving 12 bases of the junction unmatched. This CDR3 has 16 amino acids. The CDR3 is CAWRTWELARYNEQFF. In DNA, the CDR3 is TGTGCCTGGAGGACCTGGGAACTAGCGCGATACAATGAGCAGTTCTTC.

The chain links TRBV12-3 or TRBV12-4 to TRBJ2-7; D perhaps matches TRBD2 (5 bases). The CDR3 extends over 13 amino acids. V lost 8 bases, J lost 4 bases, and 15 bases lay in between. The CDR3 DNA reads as TGTGCCAGCGGCCGGGGTTTCTATTACGAGCAGTACTTC. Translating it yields CASGRGFYYEQYF.

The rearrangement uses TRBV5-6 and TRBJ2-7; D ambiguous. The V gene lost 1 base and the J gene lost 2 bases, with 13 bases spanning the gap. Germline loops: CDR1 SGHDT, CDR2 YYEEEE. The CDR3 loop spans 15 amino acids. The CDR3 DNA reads TGTGCCAGCAGCTTGTTGGAAAGGTGGACCTACGAGCAGTACTTC. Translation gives CASSLLERWTYEQYF.

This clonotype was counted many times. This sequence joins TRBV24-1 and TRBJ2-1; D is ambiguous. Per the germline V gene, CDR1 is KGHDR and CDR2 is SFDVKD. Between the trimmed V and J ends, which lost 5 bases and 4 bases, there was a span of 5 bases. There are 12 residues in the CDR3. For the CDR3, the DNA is TGTGCCACCAGTGGCGGTTACAATGAGCAGTTCTTC. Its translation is CATSGGYNEQFF.

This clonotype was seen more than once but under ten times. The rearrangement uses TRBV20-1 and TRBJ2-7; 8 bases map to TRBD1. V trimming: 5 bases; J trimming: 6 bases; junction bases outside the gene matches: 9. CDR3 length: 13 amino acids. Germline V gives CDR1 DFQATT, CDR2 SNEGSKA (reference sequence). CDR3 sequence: CSAPGTGRREQYF. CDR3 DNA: TGCAGTGCTCCCGGGACAGGCCGGCGCGAGCAGTACTTC.

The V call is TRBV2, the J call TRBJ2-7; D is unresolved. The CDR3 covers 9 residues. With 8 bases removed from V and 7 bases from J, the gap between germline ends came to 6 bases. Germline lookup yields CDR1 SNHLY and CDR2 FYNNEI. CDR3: CASGQEQYF. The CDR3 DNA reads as TGTGCCAGCGGTCAGGAGCAGTACTTC.

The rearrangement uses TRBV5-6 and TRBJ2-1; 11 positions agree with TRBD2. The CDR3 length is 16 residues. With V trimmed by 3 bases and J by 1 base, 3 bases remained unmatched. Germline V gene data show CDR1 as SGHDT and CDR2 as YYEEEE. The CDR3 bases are TGTGCCAGCAGCTCAATAGCGGGAGGGTCCTACAATGAGCAGTTCTTC. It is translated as CASSSIAGGSYNEQFF.

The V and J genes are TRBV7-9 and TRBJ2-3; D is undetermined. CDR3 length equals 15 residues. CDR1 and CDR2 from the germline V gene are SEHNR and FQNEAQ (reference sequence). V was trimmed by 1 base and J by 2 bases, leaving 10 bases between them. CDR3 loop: CASSLGVGDTDTQYF. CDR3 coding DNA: TGTGCCAGCAGCTTAGGGGTAGGAGACACAGATACGCAGTATTTT.

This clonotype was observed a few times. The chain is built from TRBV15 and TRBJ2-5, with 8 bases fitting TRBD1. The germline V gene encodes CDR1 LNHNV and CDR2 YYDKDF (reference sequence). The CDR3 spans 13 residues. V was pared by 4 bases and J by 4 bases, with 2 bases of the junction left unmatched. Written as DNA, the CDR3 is TGTGCCACCAGCAAAGGACAGGGAGAGACCCAGTACTTC. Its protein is CATSKGQGETQYF.

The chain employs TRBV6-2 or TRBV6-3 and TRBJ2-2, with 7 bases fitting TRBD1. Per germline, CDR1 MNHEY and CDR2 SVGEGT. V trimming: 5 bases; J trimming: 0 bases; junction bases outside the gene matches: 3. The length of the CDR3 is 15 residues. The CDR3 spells CASSGQESNTGELFF. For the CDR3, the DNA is TGTGCCAGCAGTGGACAGGAGTCGAACACCGGGGAGCTGTTTTTT.

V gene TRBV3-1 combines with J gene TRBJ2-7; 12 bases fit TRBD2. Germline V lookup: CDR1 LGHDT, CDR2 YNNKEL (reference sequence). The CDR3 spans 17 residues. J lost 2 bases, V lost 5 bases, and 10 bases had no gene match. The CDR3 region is CASSNRGLAGGPYEQYF. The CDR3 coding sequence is TGTGCCAGCAGCAACCGCGGGCTAGCGGGAGGGCCCTACGAGCAGTACTTC.

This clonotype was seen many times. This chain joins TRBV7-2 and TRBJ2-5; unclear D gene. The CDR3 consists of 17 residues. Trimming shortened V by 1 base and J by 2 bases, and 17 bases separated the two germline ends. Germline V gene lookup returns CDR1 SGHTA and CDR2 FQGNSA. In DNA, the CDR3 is TGTGCCAGCAGCTTAGGGCAGAGAAATCGGGTACAAGAGACCCAGTACTTC. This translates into CASSLGQRNRVQETQYF. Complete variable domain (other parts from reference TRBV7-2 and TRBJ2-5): GAGVSQSPSNKVTEKGKDVELRCDPISGHTALYWYRQSLGQGLEFLIYFQGNSAPDKSGLPSDRFSAERTGGSVSTLTIQRTQQEDSAVYLCASSLGQRNRVQETQYFGPGTRLLVL.

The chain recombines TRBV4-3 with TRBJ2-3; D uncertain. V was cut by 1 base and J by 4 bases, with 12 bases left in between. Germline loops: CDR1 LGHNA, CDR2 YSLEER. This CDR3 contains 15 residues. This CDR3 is CASSQGLGSADTQYF. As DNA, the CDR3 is TGCGCCAGCAGCCAAGGACTGGGGTCAGCAGATACGCAGTATTTT.

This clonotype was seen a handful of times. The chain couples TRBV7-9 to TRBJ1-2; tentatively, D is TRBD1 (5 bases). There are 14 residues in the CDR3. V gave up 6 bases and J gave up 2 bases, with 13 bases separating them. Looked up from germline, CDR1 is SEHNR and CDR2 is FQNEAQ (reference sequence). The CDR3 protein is CASRREGLNYGYTF. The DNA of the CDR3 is TGTGCCAGCAGGCGAGAGGGGTTGAACTATGGCTACACCTTC. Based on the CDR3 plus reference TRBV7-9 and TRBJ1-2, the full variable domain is DTGVSQNPRHKITKRGQNVTFRCDPISEHNRLYWYRQTLGQGPEFLTYFQNEAQLEKSRLLSDRFSAERPKGSFSTLEIQRTEQGDSAMYLCASRREGLNYGYTFGSGTRLTVV.

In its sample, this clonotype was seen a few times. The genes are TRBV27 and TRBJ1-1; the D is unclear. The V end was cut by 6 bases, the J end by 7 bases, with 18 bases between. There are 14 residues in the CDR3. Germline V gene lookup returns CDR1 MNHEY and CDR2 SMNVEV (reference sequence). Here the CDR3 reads CASSIINPDIEAFF. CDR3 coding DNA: TGTGCCAGCAGCATCATCAATCCCGACATTGAAGCTTTCTTT.

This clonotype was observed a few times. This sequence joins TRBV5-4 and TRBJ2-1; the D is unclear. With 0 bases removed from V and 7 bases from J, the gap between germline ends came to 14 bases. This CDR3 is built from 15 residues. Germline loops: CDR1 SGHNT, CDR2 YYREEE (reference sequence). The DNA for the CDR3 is TGTGCCAGCAGCTTGGCGGGTGGACGGCGAAATGAGCAGTTCTTC. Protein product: CASSLAGGRRNEQFF.

The DNA for the CDR3 is TGTGCCAGCAGCCAATTTCTATTAAGCTCCTACGAGCAGTACTTC. Protein: CASSQFLLSSYEQYF. J is TRBJ2-7 and V is TRBV3-1; D unclear. The ends were cut back, 2 bases at V and 0 bases at J, with 11 bases in the middle. CDR1 LGHDT and CDR2 YNNKEL come from the germline V gene (reference sequence). The CDR3 extends over 15 amino acids.

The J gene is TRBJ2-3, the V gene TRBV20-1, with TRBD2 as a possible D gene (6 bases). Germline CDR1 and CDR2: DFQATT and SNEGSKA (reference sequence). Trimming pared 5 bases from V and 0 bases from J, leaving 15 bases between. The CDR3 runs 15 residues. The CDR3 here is CSAQSTGGSTDTQYF. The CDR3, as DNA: TGCAGTGCTCAATCGACTGGAGGGAGCACAGATACGCAGTATTTT.

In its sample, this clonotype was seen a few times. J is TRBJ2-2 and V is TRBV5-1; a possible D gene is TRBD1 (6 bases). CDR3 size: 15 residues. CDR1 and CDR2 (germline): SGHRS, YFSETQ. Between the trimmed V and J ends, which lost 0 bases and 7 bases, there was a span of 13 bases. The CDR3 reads CASSLVAGADGELFF. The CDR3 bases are TGCGCCAGCAGCTTGGTGGCAGGGGCGGACGGGGAGCTGTTTTTT.

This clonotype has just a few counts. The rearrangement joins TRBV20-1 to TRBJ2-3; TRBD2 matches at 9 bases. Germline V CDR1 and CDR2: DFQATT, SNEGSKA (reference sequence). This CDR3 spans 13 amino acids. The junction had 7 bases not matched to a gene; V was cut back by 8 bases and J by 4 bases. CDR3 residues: CSTEIAGADTQYF. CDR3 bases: TGCAGTACTGAGATAGCGGGAGCAGATACGCAGTATTTT.

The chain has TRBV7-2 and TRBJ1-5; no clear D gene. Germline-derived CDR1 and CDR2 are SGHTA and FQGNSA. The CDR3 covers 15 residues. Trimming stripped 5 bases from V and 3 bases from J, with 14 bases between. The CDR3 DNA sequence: TGTGCCAGCAGCCAGGACCGGACCTACAATCAGCCCCAGCATTTT. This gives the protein CASSQDRTYNQPQHF.

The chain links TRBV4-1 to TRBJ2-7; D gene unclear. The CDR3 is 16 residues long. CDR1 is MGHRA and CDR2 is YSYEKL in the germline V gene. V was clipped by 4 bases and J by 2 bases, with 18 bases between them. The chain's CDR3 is CASSPKPAGRTYEQYF. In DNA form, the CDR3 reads TGCGCCAGCAGCCCGAAACCGGCCGGCCGGACCTACGAGCAGTACTTC.